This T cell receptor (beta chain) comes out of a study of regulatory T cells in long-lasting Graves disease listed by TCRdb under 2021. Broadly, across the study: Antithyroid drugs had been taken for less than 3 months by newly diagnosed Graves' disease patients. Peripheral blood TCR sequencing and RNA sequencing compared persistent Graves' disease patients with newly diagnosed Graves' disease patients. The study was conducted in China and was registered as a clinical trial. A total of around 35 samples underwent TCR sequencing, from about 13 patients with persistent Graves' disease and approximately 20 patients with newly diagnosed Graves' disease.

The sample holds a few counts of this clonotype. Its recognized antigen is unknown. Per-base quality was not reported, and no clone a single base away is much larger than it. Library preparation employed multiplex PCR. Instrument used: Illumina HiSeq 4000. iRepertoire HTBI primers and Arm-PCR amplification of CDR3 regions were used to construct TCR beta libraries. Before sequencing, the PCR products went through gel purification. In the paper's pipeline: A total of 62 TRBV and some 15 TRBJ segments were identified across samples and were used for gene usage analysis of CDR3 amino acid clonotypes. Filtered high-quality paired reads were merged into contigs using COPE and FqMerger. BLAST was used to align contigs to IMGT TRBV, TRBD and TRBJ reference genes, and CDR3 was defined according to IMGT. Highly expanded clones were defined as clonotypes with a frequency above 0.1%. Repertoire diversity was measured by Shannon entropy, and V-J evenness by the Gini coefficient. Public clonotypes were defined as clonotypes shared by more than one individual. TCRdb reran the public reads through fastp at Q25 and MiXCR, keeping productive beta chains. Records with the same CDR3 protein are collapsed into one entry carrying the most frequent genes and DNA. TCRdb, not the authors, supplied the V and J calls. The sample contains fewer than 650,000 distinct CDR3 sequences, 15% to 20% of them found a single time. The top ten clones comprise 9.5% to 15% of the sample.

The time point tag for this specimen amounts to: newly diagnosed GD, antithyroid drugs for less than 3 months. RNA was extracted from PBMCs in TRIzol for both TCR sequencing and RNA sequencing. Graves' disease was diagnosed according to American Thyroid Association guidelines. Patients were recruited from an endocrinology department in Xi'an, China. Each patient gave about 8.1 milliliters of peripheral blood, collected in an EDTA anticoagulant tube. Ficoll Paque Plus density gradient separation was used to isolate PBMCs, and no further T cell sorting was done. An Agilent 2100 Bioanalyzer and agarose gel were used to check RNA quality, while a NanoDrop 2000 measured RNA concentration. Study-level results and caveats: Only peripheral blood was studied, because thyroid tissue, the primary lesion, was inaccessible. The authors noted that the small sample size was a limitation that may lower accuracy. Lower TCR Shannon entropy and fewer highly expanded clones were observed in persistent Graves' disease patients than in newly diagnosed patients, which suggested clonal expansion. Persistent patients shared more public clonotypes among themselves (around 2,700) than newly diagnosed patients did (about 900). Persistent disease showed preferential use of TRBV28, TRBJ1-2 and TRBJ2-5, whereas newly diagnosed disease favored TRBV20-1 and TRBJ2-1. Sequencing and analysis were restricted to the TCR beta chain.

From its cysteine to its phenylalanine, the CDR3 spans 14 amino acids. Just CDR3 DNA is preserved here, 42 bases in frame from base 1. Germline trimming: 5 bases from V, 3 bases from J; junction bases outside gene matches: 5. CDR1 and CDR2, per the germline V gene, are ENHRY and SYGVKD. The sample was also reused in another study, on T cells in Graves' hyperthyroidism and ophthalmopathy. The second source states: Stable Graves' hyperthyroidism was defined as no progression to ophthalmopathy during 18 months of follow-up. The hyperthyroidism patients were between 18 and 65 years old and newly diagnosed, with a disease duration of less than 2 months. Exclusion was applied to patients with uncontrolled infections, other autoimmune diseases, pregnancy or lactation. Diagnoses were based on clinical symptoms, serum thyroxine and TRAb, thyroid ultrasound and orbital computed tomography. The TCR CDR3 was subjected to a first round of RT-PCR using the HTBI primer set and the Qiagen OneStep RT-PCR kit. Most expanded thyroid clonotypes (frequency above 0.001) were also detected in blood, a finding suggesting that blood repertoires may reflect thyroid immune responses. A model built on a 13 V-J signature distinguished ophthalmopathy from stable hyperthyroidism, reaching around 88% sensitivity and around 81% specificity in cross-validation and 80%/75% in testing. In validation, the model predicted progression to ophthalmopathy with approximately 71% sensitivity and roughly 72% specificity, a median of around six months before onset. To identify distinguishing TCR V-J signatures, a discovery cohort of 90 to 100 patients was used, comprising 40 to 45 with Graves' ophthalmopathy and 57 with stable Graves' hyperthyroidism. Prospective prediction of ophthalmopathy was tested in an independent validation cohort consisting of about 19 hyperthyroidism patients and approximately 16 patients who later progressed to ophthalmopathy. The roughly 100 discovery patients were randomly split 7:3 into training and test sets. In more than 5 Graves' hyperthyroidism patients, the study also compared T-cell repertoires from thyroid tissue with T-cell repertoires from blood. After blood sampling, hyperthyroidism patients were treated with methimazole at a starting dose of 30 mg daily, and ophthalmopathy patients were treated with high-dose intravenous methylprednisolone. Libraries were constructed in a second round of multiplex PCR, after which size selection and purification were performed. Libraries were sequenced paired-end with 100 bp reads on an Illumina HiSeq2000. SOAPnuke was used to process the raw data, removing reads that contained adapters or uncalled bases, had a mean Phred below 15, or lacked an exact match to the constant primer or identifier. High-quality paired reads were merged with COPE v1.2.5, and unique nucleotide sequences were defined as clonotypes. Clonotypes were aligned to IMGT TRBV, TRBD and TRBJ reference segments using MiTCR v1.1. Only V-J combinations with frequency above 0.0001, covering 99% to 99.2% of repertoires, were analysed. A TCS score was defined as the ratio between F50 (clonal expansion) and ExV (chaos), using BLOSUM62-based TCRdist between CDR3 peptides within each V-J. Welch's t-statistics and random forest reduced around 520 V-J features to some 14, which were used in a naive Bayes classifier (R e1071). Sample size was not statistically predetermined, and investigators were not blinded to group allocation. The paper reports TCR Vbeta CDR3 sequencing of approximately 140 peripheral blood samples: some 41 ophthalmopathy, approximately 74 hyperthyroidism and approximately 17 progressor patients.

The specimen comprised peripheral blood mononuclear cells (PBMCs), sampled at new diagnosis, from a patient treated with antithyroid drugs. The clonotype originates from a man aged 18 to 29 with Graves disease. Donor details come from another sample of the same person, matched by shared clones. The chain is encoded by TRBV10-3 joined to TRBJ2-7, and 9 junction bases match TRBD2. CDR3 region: CAISTGTSRYEQYF. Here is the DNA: TGTGCCATCAGTACCGGGACTAGCCGCTACGAGCAGTACTTC.